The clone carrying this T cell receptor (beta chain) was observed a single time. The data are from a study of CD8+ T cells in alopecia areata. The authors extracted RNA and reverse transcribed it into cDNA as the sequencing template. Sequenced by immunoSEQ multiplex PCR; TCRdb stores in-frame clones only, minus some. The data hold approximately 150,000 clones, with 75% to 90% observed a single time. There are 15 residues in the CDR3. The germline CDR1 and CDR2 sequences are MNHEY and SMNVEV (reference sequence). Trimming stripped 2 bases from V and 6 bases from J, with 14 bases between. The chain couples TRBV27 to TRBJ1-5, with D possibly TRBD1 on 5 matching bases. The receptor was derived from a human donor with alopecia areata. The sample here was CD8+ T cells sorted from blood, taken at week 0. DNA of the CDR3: TGTGCCAGCAGTTTAGCCAGGGATCCTTTTCAGCCCCAGCATTTT. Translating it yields CASSLARDPFQPQHF.